What follows are 32 T cell receptor beta chains derived from one specimen sequenced in a study of control samples from healthy donors and cancer patients. Measured with immunoSEQ multiplex PCR; TCRdb has only the in-frame clones, and not every one. The table includes some 65,000 clones, 84% detected once. The sequencing sample was made of PBMCs. The receptors here all came from a woman aged 50 to 60 with lung cancer.

V gene TRBV25-1 combines with J gene TRBJ1-1; D is uncertain. The V gene lost 1 base and the J gene lost 3 bases, with 6 bases spanning the gap. The CDR3 runs 13 residues. The germline gives CDR1 MGHDK, CDR2 SYGVNS. DNA of the CDR3: TGTGCCAGCAGTGAATCTGGTTACACTGAAGCTTTCTTT. This sequence encodes CASSESGYTEAFF.

The chain employs TRBV20-1 and TRBJ1-2, with D unresolved. Trimming stripped 3 bases from V and 3 bases from J, with 5 bases between. CDR3 size: 11 residues. Germline values: CDR1 DFQATT, CDR2 SNEGSKA (reference sequence). CDR3 coding DNA: TGCAGTGCTAGTTGGGACTATGGCTACACCTTC. Translating it yields CSASWDYGYTF.

The chain carries TRBV7-9 and TRBJ2-1, with 9 bases identical to TRBD1. The germline V gene has CDR1 SEHNR and CDR2 FQNEAQ (reference sequence). This CDR3 has 14 amino acids. The J segment lost 6 bases and the V segment lost 5 bases, leaving 5 bases of the junction unmatched. As DNA, the CDR3 is TGTGCCAGCAGCGCGGGGACAGGGAGCAATGAGCAGTTCTTC. Residues: CASSAGTGSNEQFF.

This sequence joins TRBV5-1 and TRBJ2-3, with 8 positions matching TRBD1. CDR1 SGHRS and CDR2 YFSETQ come from the germline V gene. The CDR3 has 14 residues. V gave up 8 bases and J gave up 5 bases; unmatched junction bases: 10. The CDR3 loop is CASYLAGGEDTQYF. DNA of the CDR3: TGCGCCAGTTACCTCGCAGGGGGCGAAGATACGCAGTATTTT.

This chain uses TRBV7-6 with TRBJ2-7, with a weak D call TRBD1 (6 bases). CDR1 and CDR2 (germline): SGHVS, FNYEAQ. There are 12 residues in the CDR3. V lost 3 bases to trimming and J lost 4 bases, with 7 bases between them. The CDR3, as DNA: TGTGCCAGCAGCTTTGGACAGTACGAGCAGTACTTC. This encodes CASSFGQYEQYF. The whole variable domain, filled in from reference TRBV7-6 and TRBJ2-7, reads GAGVSQSPRYKVTKRGQDVALRCDPISGHVSLYWYRQALGQGPEFLTYFNYEAQQDKSGLPNDRFSAERPEGSISTLTIQRTEQRDSAMYRCASSFGQYEQYFGPGTRLTVT.

This chain links TRBV6-5 with TRBJ2-7; a possible D gene is TRBD2 (5 bases). V lost 10 bases, J lost 4 bases, and 11 bases lay in between. The CDR3 extends over 11 amino acids. Germline V lookup: CDR1 MNHEY, CDR2 SVGAGI. CDR3 coding DNA: TGTGCCACCGAGAGCGGTTACGAGCAGTACTTC. Translating it yields CATESGYEQYF.

The chain employs TRBV5-6 and TRBJ1-6, with D possibly matching TRBD1 (6 bases). This CDR3 has 17 residues. Germline CDR1 SGHDT, CDR2 YYEEEE. Trimming cost V 0 bases and J 3 bases, with 13 bases left between them. CDR3 DNA: TGTGCCAGCAGCTTGGGGATCCGGGACAACTATAATTCACCCCTCCACTTT. Translating gives CASSLGIRDNYNSPLHF.

This chain uses TRBV28 with TRBJ1-2; D is ambiguous. Trimming cost V 4 bases and J 2 bases, with 17 bases left between them. This CDR3 contains 16 residues. Germline assignment: CDR1 MDHEN and CDR2 SYDVKM. CDR3 region: CASSSRVMWANYGYTF. CDR3 DNA: TGTGCCAGCAGTTCCCGCGTGATGTGGGCAAACTATGGCTACACCTTC.

V usage is TRBV12-5 and J usage is TRBJ1-1, with D maybe TRBD1 (5 bases). The CDR3 covers 14 residues. The germline gives CDR1 LGHNT, CDR2 FRNRAP. V was pared by 4 bases and J by 0 bases, with 9 bases between. The DNA of the CDR3 is TGTGCTAGTGGTTGGGGGGGATTGAACACTGAAGCTTTCTTT. Protein product: CASGWGGLNTEAFF.

This chain links TRBV27 with TRBJ1-5; TRBD1 matches 8 bases. CDR3 length: 15 amino acids. J lost 6 bases, V lost 5 bases, and 9 bases had no gene match. Germline V CDR1 and CDR2: MNHEY, SMNVEV (reference sequence). The CDR3 bases are TGTGCCAGCAGTGCCAATCCAGGGGGCGTTCAGCCCCAGCATTTT. Its translation is CASSANPGGVQPQHF.

V usage is TRBV5-4 and J usage is TRBJ2-1, with D unresolved. Deletions cut 4 bases from V and 0 bases from J, with 14 bases between. Germline V CDR1 and CDR2: SGHNT, YYREEE (reference sequence). The CDR3 is 16 amino acids. The CDR3 coding sequence is TGTGCCAGCAGCCCGGCGGACCGCCTCTCCTACAATGAGCAGTTCTTC. The encoded protein is CASSPADRLSYNEQFF.

This clone was seen only once. The chain employs TRBV4-3 and TRBJ2-7, with D perhaps matching TRBD1 or TRBD2 (5 bases each). V lost 0 bases, J lost 2 bases, and 20 bases lay in between. The CDR3 is 18 residues long. The germline V gene has CDR1 LGHNA and CDR2 YSLEER. In DNA, the CDR3 is TGCGCCAGCAGCCAAGAGGGACGAGGATCGACACCGCCCTACGAGCAGTACTTC. Its translation: CASSQEGRGSTPPYEQYF.

CDR3 amino acids: CASSSEPGQSYEQYF. The CDR3 DNA is TGTGCCAGCAGCTCTGAGCCGGGACAGTCCTACGAGCAGTACTTC. The genes are TRBV7-2 and TRBJ2-7, with 7 bases lining up with TRBD1. Germline V lookup: CDR1 SGHTA, CDR2 FQGNSA. The CDR3 is 15 residues long. Trimming took 4 bases from V and 1 from J; bases not matched to a gene: 7.

V usage is TRBV9 and J usage is TRBJ2-3, with 10 nucleotides matching TRBD2. Per germline, CDR1 SGDLS and CDR2 YYNGEE. The V gene end was trimmed by 4 bases and the J gene end by 1 base; junction bases not matched to a gene: 3. The CDR3 spans 15 residues. The CDR3 DNA is TGTGCCAGCAGCCGAGCGGGGGGGGGCACAGATACGCAGTATTTT. Its translation is CASSRAGGGTDTQYF.

V is TRBV28 and J is TRBJ1-1, with D perhaps matching TRBD1 (5 bases). The V and J ends lost 4 bases and 5 bases respectively, with 8 bases between them. Germline V gives CDR1 MDHEN, CDR2 SYDVKM. The CDR3 covers 12 residues. CDR3 region: CASSYRQTEAFF. CDR3 sequence (DNA): TGTGCCAGCAGTTATCGACAGACTGAAGCTTTCTTT.

The chain joins TRBV4-3 to TRBJ1-3; TRBD1 agrees at 7 bases. The trim removed 0 bases at V and 0 bases at J, leaving 5 bases unmatched. Germline CDR1 and CDR2: LGHNA and YSLEER. This CDR3 comprises 17 residues. CDR3 nucleotides: TGCGCCAGCAGCCAAGAGCCCACAGGGGCCTCTGGAAACACCATATATTTT. Translated, it gives CASSQEPTGASGNTIYF.

V is TRBV14 and J is TRBJ1-1; maybe TRBD1 (5 bases). Germline V gene lookup returns CDR1 SGHDN and CDR2 FVKESK. V was clipped by 4 bases and J by 4 bases, with 16 bases between them. The CDR3 has 15 amino acids. CDR3 coding DNA: TGTGCCAGCAGCCCCCTTTTGAGTGGGACCACTGAAGCTTTCTTT. It is translated as CASSPLLSGTTEAFF.

V usage is TRBV18 and J usage is TRBJ1-3; D remains unclear. V lost 2 bases and J 4 bases, leaving 15 bases between the germline ends. CDR3 length: 16 residues. Germline values: CDR1 KGHSH, CDR2 LQKENI. The CDR3 region has the DNA TGTGCCAGCTCACCAGAAAGAGGCGCGCGCGGAAACACCATATATTTT. It is translated as CASSPERGARGNTIYF. Together with reference TRBV18 and TRBJ1-3, the CDR3 gives the full variable domain: NAGVMQNPRHLVRRRGQEARLRCSPMKGHSHVYWYRQLPEEGLKFMVYLQKENIIDESGMPKERFSAEFPKEGPSILRIQQVVRGDSAAYFCASSPERGARGNTIYFGEGSWLTVV.

This chain joins TRBV28 and TRBJ2-1; D possibly corresponds to TRBD1 (6 bases). The CDR3 consists of 16 residues. Germline CDR1 and CDR2: MDHEN and SYDVKM. Deletions cut 5 bases from V and 7 bases from J, with 21 bases between. In DNA, the CDR3 is TGTGCCAGCAGTCCAACGAACCCGGGGACATTTAATGAGCAGTTCTTC. Encoded protein: CASSPTNPGTFNEQFF.

This sequence joins TRBV6-2 or TRBV6-3 and TRBJ2-3; D gene unclear. The CDR3 is made up of 13 amino acids. Germline CDR1 reads MNHEY; CDR2 reads SVGEGT. The ends were cut back, 2 bases at V and 4 bases at J, with 7 bases in the middle. CDR3 sequence reads: CASSYKDPDTQYF. The CDR3 DNA follows: TGTGCCAGCAGTTACAAGGACCCAGATACGCAGTATTTT.

The rearrangement uses TRBV15 and TRBJ1-2; TRBD1 agrees at 9 bases. The junction had 8 bases not matched to a gene; V was cut back by 3 bases and J by 3 bases. Germline CDR1 is LNHNV and CDR2 is YYDKDF (reference sequence). The CDR3 totals 16 residues. The CDR3: CATSRVGQGSDYGYTF. The CDR3 DNA is TGTGCCACCAGCAGGGTCGGACAGGGGTCCGACTATGGCTACACCTTC.

This chain links TRBV5-4 with TRBJ1-6; D gene uncertain. CDR1 SGHNT and CDR2 YYREEE come from the germline V gene (reference sequence). This CDR3 comprises 13 residues. The V end was cut by 4 bases, the J end by 7 bases, with 9 bases between. As DNA, the CDR3 is TGTGCCAGCAGCGTAGACGGGAATTCACCCCTCCACTTT. Translation gives CASSVDGNSPLHF. Using reference TRBV5-4 and TRBJ1-6 for the parts outside the CDR3, the full variable domain is ETGVTQSPTHLIKTRGQQVTLRCSSQSGHNTVSWYQQALGQGPQFIFQYYREEENGRGNFPPRFSGLQFPNYSSELNVNALELDDSALYLCASSVDGNSPLHFGNGTRLTVT.

The chain is built from TRBV4-1 and TRBJ2-2; D is unclear. Trimming took off 4 bases at V and 6 bases at J, with 12 bases between the two ends. The CDR3 is 14 residues long. Germline V CDR1 and CDR2: MGHRA, YSYEKL. The CDR3 DNA sequence: TGCGCCAGCAGCCTTGTAGAGTTGGCCGGGGAGCTGTTTTTT. The encoded protein is CASSLVELAGELFF.

The chain uses TRBV5-1 and TRBJ2-2; maybe TRBD1 (6 bases). The V gene's germline CDR1 is SGHRS and CDR2 YFSETQ. This CDR3 contains 16 residues. V was pared by 1 base and J by 1 base, with 11 bases between. This CDR3 reads CASSLFSQGNTGELFF. As DNA, the CDR3 is TGCGCCAGCAGCTTGTTTTCACAGGGGAACACCGGGGAGCTGTTTTTT.

The chain has TRBV28 and TRBJ1-2; no clear D gene. The CDR3 consists of 13 residues. Germline-derived CDR1 and CDR2 are MDHEN and SYDVKM. The germline V and J ends were trimmed by 8 bases and 2 bases, with 12 bases remaining between them. CDR3 in DNA: TGTGCCAGCCGGCGTCGCTCCAACTATGGCTACACCTTC. It encodes CASRRRSNYGYTF.

The chain has TRBV7-3 and TRBJ2-7; tentatively, D is TRBD1 or TRBD2 (5 bases each). The CDR3 runs 15 residues. V lost 5 bases, J lost 0 bases, and 14 bases lay in between. Germline V gene lookup returns CDR1 SGHTA and CDR2 FQGTGA. CDR3 nucleotides: TGTGCCAGCAGCCCAACCCCTGGGACCTCCTACGAGCAGTACTTC. Amino acid sequence: CASSPTPGTSYEQYF.

The chain has TRBV2 and TRBJ1-5; 9 bases are shared with TRBD1. Unmatched junction bases numbered 7, after V lost 2 bases and J lost 8 bases. The germline CDR1 and CDR2 sequences are SNHLY and FYNNEI. The CDR3 is made up of 15 amino acids. CDR3 in amino acids: CASSERQGVFKPQHF. CDR3 sequence (DNA): TGTGCCAGCAGTGAAAGACAGGGGGTTTTCAAGCCCCAGCATTTT.

The chain links TRBV18 to TRBJ2-1; D may correspond to TRBD1 or TRBD2 (5 bases each). There are 18 residues in the CDR3. In germline, CDR1 is KGHSH, CDR2 LQKENI. The germline V and J ends were trimmed by 2 bases and 0 bases, with 17 bases remaining between them. CDR3 coding DNA: TGTGCCAGCTCACCAGGTTCGGGACGGTCCAGCTCCTACAATGAGCAGTTCTTC. It translates to CASSPGSGRSSSYNEQFF.

In regard to this clone: No conserved phenylalanine or tryptophan ends this CDR3, so it is likely a read error. The DNA is omitted, as the CDR3 cannot be located on it reliably, and the CDR3 follows TCRdb's listing. This chain connects TRBV7-9 to TRBJ2-7; TRBD1 reflects the table's D call only, with no check against the DNA. Germline lookup yields CDR1 SEHNR and CDR2 FQNEAQ (reference sequence). Including both end residues, the CDR3 is 9 amino acids long. The CDR3 sequence: CASSLPGQA.

The chain recombines TRBV14 with TRBJ2-5; D is undetermined. Trimming took off 4 bases at V and 2 bases at J, with 8 bases between the two ends. The CDR3 extends over 13 amino acids. CDR1 SGHDN and CDR2 FVKESK come from the germline V gene. The CDR3 protein is CASSRQTQETQYF. In DNA, the CDR3 is TGTGCCAGCAGCCGCCAAACTCAAGAGACCCAGTACTTC.

The gene calls are TRBV9 and TRBJ1-2; D may be TRBD1 (5 bases). The CDR3 length is 15 residues. Germline V lookup: CDR1 SGDLS, CDR2 YYNGEE. V dropped 4 bases and J dropped 0 bases, with 13 bases sitting between them. In DNA, the CDR3 is TGTGCCAGCAGCCCAGGACACCCAGCTAACTATGGCTACACCTTC. Translating it yields CASSPGHPANYGYTF. The entire variable domain, with the rest obtained from reference TRBV9 and TRBJ1-2, is as follows: DSGVTQTPKHLITATGQRVTLRCSPRSGDLSVYWYQQSLDQGLQFLIQYYNGEERAKGNILERFSAQQFPDLHSELNLSSLELGDSALYFCASSPGHPANYGYTFGSGTRLTVV.

The chain carries TRBV10-3 and TRBJ1-2; D is perhaps TRBD1 (5 bases). CDR3 length equals 14 residues. The ends were cut back, 10 bases at V and 1 base at J, with 16 bases in the middle. The germline gives CDR1 ENHRY, CDR2 SYGVKD. This CDR3 is CATVGTGGNYGYTF. CDR3 in DNA: TGTGCCACCGTTGGGACCGGAGGTAACTATGGCTACACCTTC.